Described below is a single T cell receptor beta chain sequence and its context. This sample was taken from a study of blood T cell repertoires in COVID-19. Across the whole study: The United States, Italy and Spain provided the acute and convalescent COVID-19 samples. Sample material is recorded as cDNA or gDNA derived from T cells, B-cell-depleted T cells, or PBMCs.

Authors' data handling: How many nucleated cells were present was estimated from reference gene primer amplification. This table comes from immunoSEQ multiplex PCR, and its TCRdb copy is limited to in-frame clones, with some not included. That table furnishes V, J and clone size, whereas the DNA furnished D and trimming. Among under 300,000 clones listed, roughly 84% were seen once. The length of the CDR3 is 15 residues. The V gene's germline CDR1 is KGHDR and CDR2 SFDVKD. The ends were cut back, 2 bases at V and 1 base at J, with 10 bases in the middle. This TCR was recovered from a woman in her thirties or forties who had recovered from COVID-19. Sequences were obtained from peripheral blood. This chain joins TRBV24-1 and TRBJ2-5, with a tentative D call TRBD2 (7 bases). DNA of the CDR3: TGTGCCACCAGTGATTCCCGGGGGGCCCAAGAGACCCAGTACTTC. Translating it yields CATSDSRGAQETQYF.